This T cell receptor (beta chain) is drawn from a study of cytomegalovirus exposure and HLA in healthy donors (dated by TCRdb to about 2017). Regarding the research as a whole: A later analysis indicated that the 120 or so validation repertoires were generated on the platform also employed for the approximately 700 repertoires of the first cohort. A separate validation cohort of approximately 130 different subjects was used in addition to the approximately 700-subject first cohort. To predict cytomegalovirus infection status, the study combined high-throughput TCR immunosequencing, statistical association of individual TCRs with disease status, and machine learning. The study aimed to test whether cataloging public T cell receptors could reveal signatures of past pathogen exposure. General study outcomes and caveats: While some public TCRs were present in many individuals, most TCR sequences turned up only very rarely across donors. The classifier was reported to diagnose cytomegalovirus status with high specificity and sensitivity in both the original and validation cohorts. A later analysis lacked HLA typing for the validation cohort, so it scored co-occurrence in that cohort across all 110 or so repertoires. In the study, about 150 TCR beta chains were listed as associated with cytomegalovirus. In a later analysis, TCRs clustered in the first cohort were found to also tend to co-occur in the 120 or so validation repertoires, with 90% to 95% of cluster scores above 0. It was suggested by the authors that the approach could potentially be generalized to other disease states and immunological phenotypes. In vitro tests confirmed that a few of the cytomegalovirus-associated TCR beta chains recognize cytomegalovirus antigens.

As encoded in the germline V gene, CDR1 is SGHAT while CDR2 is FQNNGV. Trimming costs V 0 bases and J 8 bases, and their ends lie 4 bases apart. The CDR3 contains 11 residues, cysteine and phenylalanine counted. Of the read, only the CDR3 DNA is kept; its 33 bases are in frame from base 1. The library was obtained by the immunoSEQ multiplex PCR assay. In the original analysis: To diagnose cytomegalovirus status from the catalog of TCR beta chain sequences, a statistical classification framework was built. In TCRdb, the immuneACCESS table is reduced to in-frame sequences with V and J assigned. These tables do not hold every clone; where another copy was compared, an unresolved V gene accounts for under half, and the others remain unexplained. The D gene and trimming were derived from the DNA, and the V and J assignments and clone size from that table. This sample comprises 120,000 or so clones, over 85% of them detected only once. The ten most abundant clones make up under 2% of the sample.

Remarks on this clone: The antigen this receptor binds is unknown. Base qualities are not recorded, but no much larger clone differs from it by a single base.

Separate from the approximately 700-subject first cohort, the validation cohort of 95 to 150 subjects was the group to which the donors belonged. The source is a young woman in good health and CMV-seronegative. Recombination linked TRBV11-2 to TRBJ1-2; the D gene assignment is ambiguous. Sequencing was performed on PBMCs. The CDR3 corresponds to CASSLDSGYTF. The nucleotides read TGTGCCAGCAGCTTAGATAGCGGCTACACCTTC.